This TCR beta chain was captured in a study of early T cells in non-severe SARS-CoV-2 infection. Study background: Alpha and beta chains were unpaired, from unsorted whole-blood bulk RNA.

The protocol attached unique molecular identifiers to individual cDNA molecules. TCRdb reanalysed the 5' RACE reads using MiXCR and keeps one entry per CDR3 protein. The sample has under 60,000 distinct CDR3 sequences; around 9.6% are singletons. This clonotype was counted only a few times. This TCR came from an adult who was a healthcare worker with PCR-confirmed SARS-CoV-2 infection or an uninfected control (not recorded which). The sequences come from whole blood, collected at baseline.

CDR3 bases: TGTGCCAGCAGTTACGGGGATGATTCTAACTATGGCTACACCTTC. Residues: CASSYGDDSNYGYTF. J is TRBJ1-2 and V is TRBV6-2 or TRBV6-3; unclear D gene. Trimming removed 2 bases at V and 0 bases at J, with 10 bases between. The CDR3 totals 15 residues. Germline V gene sequence: CDR1 MNHEY, CDR2 SVGEGT.